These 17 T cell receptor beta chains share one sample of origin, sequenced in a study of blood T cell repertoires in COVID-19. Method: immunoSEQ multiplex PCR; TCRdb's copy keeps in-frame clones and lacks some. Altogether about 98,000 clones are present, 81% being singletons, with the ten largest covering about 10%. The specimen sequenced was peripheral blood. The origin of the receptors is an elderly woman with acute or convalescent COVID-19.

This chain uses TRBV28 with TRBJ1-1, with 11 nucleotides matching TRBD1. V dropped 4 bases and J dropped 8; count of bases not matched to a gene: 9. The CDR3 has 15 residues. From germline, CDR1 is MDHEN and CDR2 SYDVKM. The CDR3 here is CASSSTRTGGLEAFF. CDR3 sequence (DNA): TGTGCCAGCAGTTCGACCAGGACAGGGGGCCTAGAAGCTTTCTTT.

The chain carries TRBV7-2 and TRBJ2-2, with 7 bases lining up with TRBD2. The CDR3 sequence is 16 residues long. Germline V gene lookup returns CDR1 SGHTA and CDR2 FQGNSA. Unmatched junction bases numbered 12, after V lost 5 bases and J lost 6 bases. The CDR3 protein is CASSLGTTLQAGELFF. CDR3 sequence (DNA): TGTGCCAGCAGCCTTGGGACTACCCTCCAGGCCGGGGAGCTGTTTTTT.

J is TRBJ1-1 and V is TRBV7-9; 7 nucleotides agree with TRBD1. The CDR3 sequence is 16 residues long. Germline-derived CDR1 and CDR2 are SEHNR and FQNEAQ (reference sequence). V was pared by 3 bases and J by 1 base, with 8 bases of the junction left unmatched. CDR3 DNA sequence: TGTGCCAGCAGCTTTCCACGACAGGGACGGAACACTGAAGCTTTCTTT. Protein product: CASSFPRQGRNTEAFF.

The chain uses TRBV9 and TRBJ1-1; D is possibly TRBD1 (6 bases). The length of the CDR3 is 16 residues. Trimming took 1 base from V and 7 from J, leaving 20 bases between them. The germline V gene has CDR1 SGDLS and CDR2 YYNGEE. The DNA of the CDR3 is TGTGCCAGCAGCGTACGGGCCCCAGGGGAAACTGGTGAAGCTTTCTTT. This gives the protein CASSVRAPGETGEAFF.

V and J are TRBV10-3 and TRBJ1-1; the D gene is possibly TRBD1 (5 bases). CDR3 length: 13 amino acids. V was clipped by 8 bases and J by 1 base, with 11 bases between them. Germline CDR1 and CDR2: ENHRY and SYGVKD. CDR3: CAIGGRENTEAFF. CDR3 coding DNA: TGTGCCATCGGTGGCAGGGAGAACACTGAAGCTTTCTTT.

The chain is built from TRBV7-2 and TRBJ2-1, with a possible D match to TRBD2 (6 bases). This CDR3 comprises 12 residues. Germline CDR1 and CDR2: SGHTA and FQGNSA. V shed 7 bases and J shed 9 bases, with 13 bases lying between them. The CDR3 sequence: CASTTGRPEQFF. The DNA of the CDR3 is TGTGCCAGCACCACGGGGAGGCCTGAGCAGTTCTTC.

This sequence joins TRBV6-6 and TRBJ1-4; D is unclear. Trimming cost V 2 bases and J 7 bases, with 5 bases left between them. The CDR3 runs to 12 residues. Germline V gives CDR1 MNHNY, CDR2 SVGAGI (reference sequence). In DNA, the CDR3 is TGTGCCAGCAGTTACGAGAGTGAAAAACTGTTTTTT. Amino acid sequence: CASSYESEKLFF.

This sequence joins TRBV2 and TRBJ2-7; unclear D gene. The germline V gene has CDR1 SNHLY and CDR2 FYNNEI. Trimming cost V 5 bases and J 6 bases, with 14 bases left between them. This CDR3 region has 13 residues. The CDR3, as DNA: TGTGCCAGCAGTCTTAGCCTTGGCGGCGAGCAGTACTTC. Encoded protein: CASSLSLGGEQYF.

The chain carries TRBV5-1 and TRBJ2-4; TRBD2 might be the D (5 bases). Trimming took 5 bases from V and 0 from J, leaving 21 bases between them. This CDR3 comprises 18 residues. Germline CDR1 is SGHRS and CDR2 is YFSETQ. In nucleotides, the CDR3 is TGCGCCAGCAGACCGGACTCTTCCTTTGGGATAGCCAAAAACATTCAGTACTTC. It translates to CASRPDSSFGIAKNIQYF.

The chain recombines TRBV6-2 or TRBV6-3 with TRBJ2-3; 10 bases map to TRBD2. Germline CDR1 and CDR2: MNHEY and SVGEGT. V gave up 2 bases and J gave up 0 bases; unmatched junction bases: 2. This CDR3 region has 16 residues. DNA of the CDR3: TGTGCCAGCAGTTACGCAGCGGGGGGGAGCACAGATACGCAGTATTTT. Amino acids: CASSYAAGGSTDTQYF.

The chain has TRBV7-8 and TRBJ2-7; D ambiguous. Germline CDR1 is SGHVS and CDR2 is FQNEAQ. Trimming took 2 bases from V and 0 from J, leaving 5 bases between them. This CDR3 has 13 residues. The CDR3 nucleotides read TGTGCCAGCAGCTTACGGGTCTCCTACGAGCAGTACGTC. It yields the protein CASSLRVSYEQYV.

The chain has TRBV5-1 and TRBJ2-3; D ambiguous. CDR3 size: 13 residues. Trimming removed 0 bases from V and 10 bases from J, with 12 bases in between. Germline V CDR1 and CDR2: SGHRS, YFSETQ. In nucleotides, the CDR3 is TGCGCCAGCAGCTTGGGCTCAGATTCATCGCAGTATTTT. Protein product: CASSLGSDSSQYF.

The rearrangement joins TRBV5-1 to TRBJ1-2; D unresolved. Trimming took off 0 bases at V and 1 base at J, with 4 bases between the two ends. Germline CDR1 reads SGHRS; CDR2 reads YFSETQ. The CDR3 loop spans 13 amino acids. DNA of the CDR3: TGCGCCAGCAGCTTGGGCAGTAACTATGGCTACACCTTC. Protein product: CASSLGSNYGYTF.

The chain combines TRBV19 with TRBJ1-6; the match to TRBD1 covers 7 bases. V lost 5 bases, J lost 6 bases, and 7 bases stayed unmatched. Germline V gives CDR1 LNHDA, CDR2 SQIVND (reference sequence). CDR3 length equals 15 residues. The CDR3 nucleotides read TGTGCCAGTAGTTTCAACCGGGACAGTAATTCACCCCTCCACTTT. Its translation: CASSFNRDSNSPLHF.

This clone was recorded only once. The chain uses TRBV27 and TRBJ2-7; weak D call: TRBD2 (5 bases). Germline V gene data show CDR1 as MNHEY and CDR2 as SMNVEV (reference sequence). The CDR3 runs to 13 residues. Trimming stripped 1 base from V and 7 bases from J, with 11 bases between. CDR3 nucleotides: TGTGCCAGCAGTTTATTGGGCAGAGGGGAGCAGTACTTC. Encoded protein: CASSLLGRGEQYF.

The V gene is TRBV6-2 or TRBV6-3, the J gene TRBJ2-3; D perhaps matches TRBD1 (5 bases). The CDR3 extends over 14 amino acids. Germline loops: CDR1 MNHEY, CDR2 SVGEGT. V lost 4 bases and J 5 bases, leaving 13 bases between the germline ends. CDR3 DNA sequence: TGTGCCAGCAGTTCCCCCTTCACAGGAGATACGCAGTATTTT. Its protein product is CASSSPFTGDTQYF.

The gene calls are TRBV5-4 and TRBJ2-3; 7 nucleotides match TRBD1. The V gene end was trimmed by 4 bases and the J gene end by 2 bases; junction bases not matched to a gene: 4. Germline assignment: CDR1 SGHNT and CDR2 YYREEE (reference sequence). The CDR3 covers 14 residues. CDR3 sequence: CASSLGQPTDTQYF. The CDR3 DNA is TGTGCCAGCAGCCTGGGACAGCCCACAGATACGCAGTATTTT.